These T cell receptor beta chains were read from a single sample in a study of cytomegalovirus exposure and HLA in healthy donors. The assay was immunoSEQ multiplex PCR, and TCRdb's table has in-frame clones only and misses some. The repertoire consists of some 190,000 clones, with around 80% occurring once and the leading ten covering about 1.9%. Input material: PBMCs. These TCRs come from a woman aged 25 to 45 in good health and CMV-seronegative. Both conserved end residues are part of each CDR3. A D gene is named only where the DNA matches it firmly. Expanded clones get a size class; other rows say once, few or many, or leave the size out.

TGTGCCAGCAGCTTCCAGACAGCAGCTAACTATGGCTACACCTTC,CASSFQTAANYGYTF,-,TRBJ1-2,once,TRBV7-2,15
TGTGCCAGTAGTCCTACCGGGACAGCCTACGAGCAGTACTTC,CASSPTGTAYEQYF,TRBD1,TRBJ2-7,-,TRBV19,14
TGTGCCAGTAGCGACCAGGGGGGCGGCCCCTACGAGCAGTACTTC,CASSDQGGGPYEQYF,-,TRBJ2-7,-,TRBV19,15
TGTGCCTGGAGTGTAAGGGGCGGAGAAAAACTGTTTTTT,CAWSVRGGEKLFF,-,TRBJ1-4,few,TRBV30,13
TGTGCCAGCAGCTTAGTCAGGGGCAACTCTAATGAAAAACTGTTTTTT,CASSLVRGNSNEKLFF,-,TRBJ1-4,few,TRBV11-2,16
TGCGCCAGCAGCCAAGTCGGTAGCGCGTACGAGCAGTACTTC,CASSQVGSAYEQYF,-,TRBJ2-7,-,TRBV4-3,14
TGTGCCAGCAGCGTAGGAGACAGGGGTAATGAAAAACTGTTTTTT,CASSVGDRGNEKLFF,TRBD1,TRBJ1-4,once,TRBV9,15
TGTGCCAGCAGCGACAGGGGGTTTAGCAATCAGCCCCAGCATTTT,CASSDRGFSNQPQHF,TRBD1,TRBJ1-5,-,TRBV6-1,15
TGTGCCAGCAGTTACTCCGACAGAGACTTTAACTATGGCTACACCTTC,CASSYSDRDFNYGYTF,-,TRBJ1-2,-,TRBV6-6,16
TGTGCCAGCAGGCCACAGGGGTTTAGCAATCAGCCCCAGCATTTT,CASRPQGFSNQPQHF,TRBD1,TRBJ1-5,-,TRBV6-6,15
TGTGCCAGCAGTTCCTCTACAGGGGGCTTCACTGAAGCTTTCTTT,CASSSSTGGFTEAFF,TRBD1,TRBJ1-1,-,TRBV27,15
TGCGCCAGCAGGGGGCAGGGGATGTCTGTCGAGCAGTACTTC,CASRGQGMSVEQYF,-,TRBJ2-7,once,TRBV5-1,14
TGTGCCAGCAGCTCTCGACAGGGACCATACTACGAGCAGTACTTC,CASSSRQGPYYEQYF,TRBD1,TRBJ2-7,-,TRBV7-8,15
TGCAGCGTTGGGTTGGGGGGGGCTGGCACCGGGGAGCTGTTTTTT,CSVGLGGAGTGELFF,-,TRBJ2-2,-,TRBV29-1,15
TGTGCCAGCTCCCCAATACCGGGACAGGACCACTCTGGAAACACCATATATTTT,CASSPIPGQDHSGNTIYF,TRBD1,TRBJ1-3,-,TRBV18,18
TGCAGCGTTGAGAAGTCTTCAGTGCTTGGCTACACCTTC,CSVEKSSVLGYTF,-,TRBJ1-2,few,TRBV29-1,13
TGTGCCAGTAGTATCGGACTGGGAAACATTCAGTACTTC,CASSIGLGNIQYF,-,TRBJ2-4,-,TRBV19,13
TGTGCCAGCAGTTACTCGACAGGGAAAAACACCATATATTTT,CASSYSTGKNTIYF,TRBD1,TRBJ1-3,-,TRBV6-5,14
TGTGCCAGCAGCCCTGGGGGGACAGGAGCCCTTCGAATACTGGAGGGCTACACCTTC,CASSPGGTGALRILEGYTF,TRBD1,TRBJ1-2,-,TRBV9,19
TGTGCCCCTAATGGAGGACGGCGGGGTCAGCCCCAGCATTTT,CAPNGGRRGQPQHF,-,TRBJ1-5,-,TRBV2,14
TGTGCCAGCAGCCCCGGACAGGGTTTTAACACTGAAGCTTTCTTT,CASSPGQGFNTEAFF,TRBD1,TRBJ1-1,-,TRBV7-9,15
TGTGCCAGCAGGACAGGGGCCGACCCTTTTGGAGCTTTCTTT,CASRTGADPFGAFF,TRBD1,TRBJ1-1,-,TRBV6-6,14
TGTGCCAGCAGCTTAGGAGCGGGGGGCAGAGAGACCCAGTACTTC,CASSLGAGGRETQYF,TRBD2,TRBJ2-5,-,TRBV7-6,15
TGTGCCAGCAGACAGGGAAGCTTGGACGAGCAGTACTTC,CASRQGSLDEQYF,-,TRBJ2-7,-,TRBV28,13
TGTGCCAGCAGCTTAACGGGACAGGGGGAGACCCAGTACTTC,CASSLTGQGETQYF,TRBD1,TRBJ2-5,-,TRBV7-3,14
TGTGCCAGCAGCTCGTCAGGGATTCAGTACTTC,CASSSSGIQYF,-,TRBJ2-4,-,TRBV5-8,11
TGTGCCAGTAGACAGGGACCGAACACCGGGGAGCTGTTTTTT,CASRQGPNTGELFF,-,TRBJ2-2,-,TRBV19,14
TGTGCCAGCAGCACGCCGACAGGGTCCCAAGAGACCCAGTACTTC,CASSTPTGSQETQYF,TRBD1,TRBJ2-5,-,TRBV5-4,15
TGTGCCAGTACCCCACGGCAAGGAGCTAACTATGGCTACACCTTC,CASTPRQGANYGYTF,-,TRBJ1-2,-,TRBV19,15
TGCGCCAGCAGCTTGTCCGGAGCTGGGCGGGCCGAGCAGTACTTC,CASSLSGAGRAEQYF,-,TRBJ2-7,-,TRBV5-1,15
TGCAGCGTGGGCCTTAGCGGGGGGGCCCCAGATACGCAGTATTTT,CSVGLSGGAPDTQYF,TRBD2,TRBJ2-3,-,TRBV29-1,15
TGTGCCAGCAGAGAAAAGGGACTCGAGAAGGGCAATGAGCAGTTCTTC,CASREKGLEKGNEQFF,-,TRBJ2-1,-,TRBV5-6,16
TGCGCCAGCAGCCAAGACAGGGTTAGCAATCAGCCCCAGCATTTT,CASSQDRVSNQPQHF,-,TRBJ1-5,few,TRBV4-3,15
TGTGCCAGCAGCTTGGACGGCTCCTATAATTCACCCCTCCACTTT,CASSLDGSYNSPLHF,-,TRBJ1-6,few,TRBV5-4,15
TGTGCCAGCAGTCACCGGTCGACTGAAGCTTTCTTT,CASSHRSTEAFF,-,TRBJ1-1,-,TRBV6-5,12
TGTGCCTGGAGTGAACTAGGGGGCGCGAACACTGAAGCTTTCTTT,CAWSELGGANTEAFF,TRBD1,TRBJ1-1,-,TRBV30,15
TGTGCCTGGATGGGCTCCTCTGGGGCCAACGTCCTGACTTTC,CAWMGSSGANVLTF,-,TRBJ2-6,once,TRBV30,14
TGTGCCAGCAGCCAGAACAGGGGGCGAGGCACTGAAGCTTTCTTT,CASSQNRGRGTEAFF,TRBD1,TRBJ1-1,once,TRBV14,15
TGTGCCAGCAGCATAGGGACTAGCGCAGATACGCAGTATTTT,CASSIGTSADTQYF,TRBD2,TRBJ2-3,-,TRBV7-9,14